These 20 T cell receptor beta chains were sequenced from one sample in a study of blood T cell repertoires in COVID-19. Some clones are missing from TCRdb's copy, which holds only in-frame ones; the method was immunoSEQ multiplex PCR. The sample carries approximately 300,000 clones, 80% to 90% recorded once. Sample: PBMCs or T cells enriched from blood (not recorded which). Receptor source: a woman aged 25-40 years who had recovered from COVID-19.

The chain couples TRBV15 to TRBJ2-5; 9 nucleotides match TRBD2. Unmatched junction bases numbered 9, after V lost 2 bases and J lost 5 bases. Germline CDR1 is LNHNV and CDR2 is YYDKDF (reference sequence). The CDR3 totals 16 residues. The CDR3 protein is CATSRHVAGARETQYF. CDR3 nucleotide sequence: TGTGCCACCAGCAGACACGTAGCGGGGGCTCGGGAGACCCAGTACTTC.

V usage is TRBV6-5 and J usage is TRBJ1-2, with 10 bases lining up with TRBD1. The germline gives CDR1 MNHEY, CDR2 SVGAGI. V trimming: 11 bases; J trimming: 0 bases; junction bases outside the gene matches: 3. This CDR3 contains 13 residues. The CDR3, as DNA: TGTGCCGTTGGGACAGGGGCTAACTATGGCTACACCTTC. It specifies CAVGTGANYGYTF.

The genes are TRBV11-1 and TRBJ1-1; possibly TRBD1 for D (6 bases). The CDR3 is 13 amino acids. Trimming removed 6 bases at V and 9 bases at J, with 17 bases between. Germline V gene sequence: CDR1 SGHAT, CDR2 FQDESV (reference sequence). As DNA, the CDR3 is TGTGCCAGCAGTCTAGGGGGTCCTGGGCAAGCTTTCTTT. Translating it yields CASSLGGPGQAFF.

The chain is built from TRBV5-8 and TRBJ2-1; 11 nucleotides agree with TRBD2. Germline V gene lookup returns CDR1 SGHTS and CDR2 YDEGEE. Trimming at V came to 3 bases and at J to 9 bases, leaving 8 bases not matched to a gene. This CDR3 contains 15 residues. The CDR3: CASSSSSTSGAEQFF. In nucleotides, the CDR3 is TGTGCCAGCAGCTCGAGTTCGACTAGCGGGGCTGAGCAGTTCTTC.

CDR3 coding DNA: TGTGCCAGCAGCTCGGGACTAGCGGGACTATACTACAATGAGCAGTTCTTC. Its protein is CASSSGLAGLYYNEQFF. The rearrangement links TRBV7-2 to TRBJ2-1; the match to TRBD2 covers 13 bases. This CDR3 is 17 amino acids long. CDR1 is SGHTA and CDR2 is FQGNSA in the germline V gene. The trim removed 4 bases at V and 3 bases at J, leaving 6 bases unmatched.

J is TRBJ1-4 and V is TRBV7-9, with D perhaps TRBD1 (6 bases). Germline V gene lookup returns CDR1 SEHNR and CDR2 FQNEAQ (reference sequence). Trimming shortened V by 1 base and J by 7 bases, and 13 bases separated the two germline ends. The CDR3 length is 15 residues. DNA of the CDR3: TGTGCCAGCAGCTTAGAACGGGGGGCGAGTGAAAAACTGTTTTTT. Translation: CASSLERGASEKLFF.

The genes are TRBV28 and TRBJ1-5; D possibly corresponds to TRBD1 (6 bases). Germline values: CDR1 MDHEN, CDR2 SYDVKM. With 5 bases removed from V and 2 bases from J, the gap between germline ends came to 13 bases. The CDR3 has 15 amino acids. The CDR3 DNA follows: TGTGCCAGCAGTCCGGGACACGGGGGCAATCAGCCCCAGCATTTT. This gives the protein CASSPGHGGNQPQHF.

CDR3 bases: TGTGCCAGCAGCTTAGGTTCACCGGGACAGGGCAGCAATCAGCCCCAGCATTTT. This sequence encodes CASSLGSPGQGSNQPQHF. This chain links TRBV7-9 with TRBJ1-5, with 9 bases fitting TRBD1. CDR1 and CDR2 from the germline V gene are SEHNR and FQNEAQ (reference sequence). The CDR3 extends over 18 amino acids. Trimming removed 1 base from V and 1 base from J; junction bases left unmatched: 8.

The chain uses TRBV7-2 and TRBJ1-5; D possibly corresponds to TRBD1 (5 bases). V was clipped by 5 bases and J by 8 bases, with 19 bases between them. The length of the CDR3 is 15 residues. CDR1 is SGHTA, CDR2 FQGNSA, per germline. CDR3 protein: CASSPFGAPQEPQHF. The DNA of the CDR3 is TGTGCCAGCAGCCCCTTTGGGGCCCCCCAAGAGCCCCAGCATTTT. The variable domain in full, with the rest retrieved from reference TRBV7-2 and TRBJ1-5, is GAGVSQSPSNKVTEKGKDVELRCDPISGHTALYWYRQSLGQGLEFLIYFQGNSAPDKSGLPSDRFSAERTGGSVSTLTIQRTQQEDSAVYLCASSPFGAPQEPQHFGDGTRLSIL.

This clone has a single count. The chain joins TRBV20-1 to TRBJ2-7; perhaps TRBD1 as D (6 bases). The CDR3 length is 11 residues. Trimming shortened V by 5 bases and J by 5 bases, and 10 bases separated the two germline ends. CDR1 is DFQATT, CDR2 SNEGSKA, per germline (reference sequence). The CDR3 DNA reads TGCAGTGCTGCACAGGGAAACGAGCAGTACTTC. Protein: CSAAQGNEQYF.

This clone appeared a few times. The V call is TRBV28, the J call TRBJ2-3; TRBD2 is a possible D gene (5 bases). The ends were cut back, 6 bases at V and 1 base at J, with 8 bases in the middle. Germline CDR1 reads MDHEN; CDR2 reads SYDVKM. The CDR3 spans 13 residues. CDR3 DNA sequence: TGTGCCAGCAGGCTCGGGGGCACAGATACGCAGTATTTT. Protein product: CASRLGGTDTQYF.

The rearrangement uses TRBV18 and TRBJ1-6; D gene unclear. CDR1 and CDR2 (germline): KGHSH, LQKENI. V dropped 3 bases and J dropped 8 bases, with 5 bases sitting between them. This CDR3 is 12 amino acids long. The CDR3 protein is CASSPGDSPLHF. DNA of the CDR3: TGTGCCAGCTCACCGGGCGATTCACCCCTCCACTTT.

DNA for the CDR3: TGTGCCAGCAGCTTAGAGCGGGGGCGCGTGGATGAGACCCAGTACTTC. Amino acid sequence: CASSLERGRVDETQYF. V and J are TRBV13 and TRBJ2-5, with 8 bases identical to TRBD2. From germline, CDR1 is PRHDT and CDR2 FYEKMQ (reference sequence). The junction had 9 bases not matched to a gene; V was cut back by 1 base and J by 5 bases. This CDR3 spans 16 amino acids.

The rearrangement links TRBV5-6 to TRBJ2-1, with TRBD2 matching 15 bases. The CDR3 extends over 18 amino acids. CDR1 and CDR2 from the germline V gene are SGHDT and YYEEEE. Unmatched junction bases numbered 5, after V lost 4 bases and J lost 0 bases. The DNA for the CDR3 is TGTGCCAGCAGCGAGGGACTAGCGGGAGGCCTCTCCTACAATGAGCAGTTCTTC. Its protein is CASSEGLAGGLSYNEQFF.

The gene calls are TRBV2 and TRBJ1-5, with a tentative D call TRBD1 (6 bases). The germline CDR1 and CDR2 sequences are SNHLY and FYNNEI. The ends were cut back, 0 bases at V and 2 bases at J, with 8 bases in the middle. The CDR3 has 15 amino acids. The CDR3 loop is CASSEANRGNQPQHF. In nucleotides, the CDR3 is TGTGCCAGCAGTGAAGCCAACAGGGGCAATCAGCCCCAGCATTTT.

The chain has TRBV5-6 and TRBJ2-1; D not certain. With 1 base removed from V and 7 bases from J, the gap between germline ends came to 6 bases. Germline-derived CDR1 and CDR2 are SGHDT and YYEEEE. This CDR3 contains 12 residues. CDR3 in amino acids: CASSLPGNEQFF. The CDR3, as DNA: TGTGCCAGCAGCTTGCCCGGGAATGAGCAGTTCTTC.

This rearrangement joins TRBV7-3 to TRBJ2-6; D is perhaps TRBD2 (6 bases). CDR3 length: 16 residues. Trimming shortened V by 0 bases and J by 2 bases, and 8 bases separated the two germline ends. Germline CDR1 is SGHTA and CDR2 is FQGTGA. The CDR3 loop reads CASSLTPGAGANVLTF. The CDR3 DNA sequence: TGTGCCAGCAGCTTAACCCCGGGGGCTGGGGCCAACGTCCTGACTTTC.

J is TRBJ1-2 and V is TRBV30; D is ambiguous. Germline loops: CDR1 GTSNPN, CDR2 SVGIG (reference sequence). V was clipped by 3 bases and J by 0 bases, with 23 bases between them. The CDR3 runs 18 residues. CDR3 sequence: CAWSFRSTPLNSNYGYTF. In nucleotides, the CDR3 is TGTGCCTGGAGCTTCCGGAGCACGCCACTAAATTCTAACTATGGCTACACCTTC.

J is TRBJ2-6 and V is TRBV24-1; 8 bases match TRBD1. Germline CDR1 is KGHDR and CDR2 is SFDVKD. The V gene end was trimmed by 2 bases and the J gene end by 3 bases; junction bases not matched to a gene: 2. The CDR3 length is 16 residues. In DNA form, the CDR3 reads TGTGCCACCAGTGATTGGGGACAGGTTGGGGCCAACGTCCTGACTTTC. Its translation: CATSDWGQVGANVLTF.

In this sample, this clone turned up once. The chain couples TRBV18 to TRBJ2-2; 10 positions agree with TRBD1. This CDR3 is 17 amino acids long. Unmatched junction bases numbered 5, after V lost 4 bases and J lost 0 bases. The germline gives CDR1 KGHSH, CDR2 LQKENI. Written as DNA, the CDR3 is TGTGCCAGCTCACTATATGGGACAGGGGCGAACACCGGGGAGCTGTTTTTT. Protein product: CASSLYGTGANTGELFF.